A selection of T cell receptor beta chains follows, all from one sample in a study of T cells in Graves' hyperthyroidism and ophthalmopathy. TCRdb reanalysed the multiplex PCR reads using MiXCR and keeps one entry per CDR3 protein. The profile covers a few hundred thousand distinct CDR3 sequences, with approximately 15% appearing a single time and 30% to 35% taken by the ten largest. Sequencing was performed on blood. These receptors originate from a woman aged 25 to 39 with Graves' hyperthyroidism. Both conserved end residues are trimmed from each CDR3. Fields, in order: clone size, V gene, CDR3 protein. Only some rows state a clone size, as once, few, many or a class for expanded clones.

many	TRBV28	ASSRQADEHQF
NA	TRBV10-1	ASSDRSQNQETQY
few	TRBV9	ASSVEGLPADEQY
many	TRBV18	ASSPPDFLAGEYTGELF
many	TRBV11-2	ASSQLRGRDYEQY
once	TRBV29-1	SGGTGISGNTIY
NA	TRBV7-2	ASSLKVGATGTQY
NA	TRBV6-1	ASSLGTTQPTSTDTQY
NA	TRBV20-1	SARESGQGSTEAF
many	TRBV4-1	ASSQLGRGPRGEQF
many	TRBV2	ASRSSGRWDEQF
NA	TRBV7-6	ASSLATGELSYEQY
many	TRBV28	ASSDRDFSYEQY
many	TRBV7-9	ASSYGTGDSRTETQY
once	TRBV7-8	ASRQAELNTEAF
many	TRBV6-1	ASGILAGVYEQY
few	TRBV5-1	ASSLVGGTGNTIY
NA	TRBV3-1	ASSRLTGGGRGEKLF
many	TRBV3-1	ASSQDEIEASVFGTDTQY
many	TRBV11-2	ASSLGFRGPNTEAF
many	TRBV3-1	ASSWTSGIYNEQF
many	TRBV7-3	ASSPGQLRVNEQF
many	TRBV7-9	ASSPPLDRGRSSYEQY
NA	TRBV5-5	ASSLFTGANVLT
many	TRBV28	ASSFWAVRTPETQY
NA	TRBV20-1	SGTGRNTGELF
NA	TRBV9	ASSAGGGGIDTQY
few	TRBV7-9	ASSFRDRFGPYSTGELF
many	TRBV3-1	ASSQGDQPQH
many	TRBV10-3	AISESGTDYYNEQF
NA	TRBV12-3/TRBV12-4	ASSFGRGRITGELF
few	TRBV3-1	ASSRSPYTGQGGDNEQF
many	TRBV2	ASSEGGTSTDTQY
NA	TRBV5-1	ASSRDSDSYEQY
many	TRBV14	ASSQDGGLVTDTQY
many	TRBV5-5	ASSLGLPEQF
few	TRBV5-1	ASRGIGGAMNTEAF
many	TRBV30	AWGRRGDQPQH
NA	TRBV5-6	ASSWRGTDQETQY
many	TRBV24-1	ATSDSGRAAYGYT
many	TRBV28	ASRNSWLWSNYGYT
NA	TRBV9	ASSVDFGVGNQPQH
many	TRBV6-1	ASRRDTGELF
few	TRBV27	ASSAKSGTSGRAYRETQY
many	TRBV12-3/TRBV12-4	ASSRGLESDTQY
NA	TRBV5-1	ASSSAPFAGTYEQY
many	TRBV28	ASSFRQPYGYT
many	TRBV27	ATRGGPAKQY
many	TRBV10-3	AIRTGGEETQY
few	TRBV13	ASSPGRVNYGYT
few	TRBV12-5	ASGSGQSTGELF
few	TRBV29-1	SVGDIPGGYEQY
many	TRBV5-1	ASSPDASSRKTGDTQY
few	TRBV15	ATSRDGTGRYEQY
many	TRBV3-1	ASSLAGNYGYT
many	TRBV25-1	ASMTGGYNEQF
few	TRBV18	ASSPQTSGSLYNEQF
NA	TRBV12-3/TRBV12-4	ASSPQGHYGYT
few	TRBV30	VGALGENTEAF
NA	TRBV3-1	ASSPPVDRYLQY